One and the same sample provided the 19 T cell receptor beta chains below, sequenced in a study of PD-1 blockade in classical Hodgkin lymphoma. The patients all showed relapse after autologous stem cell transplantation, while their brentuximab vedotin exposure varied. This table comes from immunoSEQ multiplex PCR, and its TCRdb copy is limited to in-frame clones, with some not included. The sample holds 35,000 to 50,000 clones; roughly 70% are singletons and the top ten take 2.5% to 3%. The sequences come from peripheral blood mononuclear cells (PBMCs), collected before the second cycle of nivolumab. These receptors all come from a human donor with classical Hodgkin lymphoma.

The chain employs TRBV2 and TRBJ2-7, with D perhaps given as TRBD1 or TRBD2 (5 bases each). Trimming removed 2 bases from V and 2 bases from J, with 16 bases in between. CDR1 and CDR2 from the germline V gene are SNHLY and FYNNEI. The CDR3 consists of 16 residues. CDR3 protein: CASSELGTGPTYEQYF. Here the CDR3 DNA reads TGTGCCAGCAGTGAACTGGGGACGGGGCCCACCTACGAGCAGTACTTC.

The rearrangement joins TRBV10-3 to TRBJ2-1; 9 nucleotides align to TRBD2. V gave up 5 bases and J gave up 8 bases; unmatched junction bases: 10. This CDR3 is 15 amino acids long. Germline CDR1 is ENHRY and CDR2 is SYGVKD. CDR3 residues: CAISSLAGSQDEQFF. CDR3 in DNA: TGTGCCATCAGTTCGCTAGCGGGATCACAGGATGAGCAGTTCTTC.

The genes are TRBV15 and TRBJ1-5; D may be TRBD1 (5 bases). Germline CDR1 reads LNHNV; CDR2 reads YYDKDF (reference sequence). The CDR3 runs 12 residues. The ends were cut back, 3 bases at V and 6 bases at J, with 6 bases in the middle. CDR3 DNA sequence: TGTGCCACCAGCAGTGGGGGTCAGCCCCAGCATTTT. It translates to CATSSGGQPQHF.

The rearrangement joins TRBV7-9 to TRBJ2-6; a weak D match, TRBD2 (6 bases). This CDR3 contains 16 residues. CDR1 SEHNR and CDR2 FQNEAQ come from the germline V gene (reference sequence). The V gene lost 5 bases and the J gene lost 9 bases, with 20 bases spanning the gap. This chain's CDR3 is CASSPSVSMGDNVLTF. The CDR3 DNA reads as TGTGCCAGCAGCCCTAGCGTGTCAATGGGAGACAACGTCCTGACTTTC. Supplemented by reference TRBV7-9 and TRBJ2-6, the full variable domain reads DTGVSQNPRHKITKRGQNVTFRCDPISEHNRLYWYRQTLGQGPEFLTYFQNEAQLEKSRLLSDRFSAERPKGSFSTLEIQRTEQGDSAMYLCASSPSVSMGDNVLTFGAGSRLTVL.

The chain combines TRBV11-2 with TRBJ2-7; 10 bases are shared with TRBD2. Trimming took 1 base from V and 4 from J; bases not matched to a gene: 1. This CDR3 has 14 amino acids. Germline CDR1 SGHAT, CDR2 FQNNGV. The DNA for the CDR3 is TGTGCCAGCAGCTTAGCTAGCGGGAGATACGAGCAGTACTTC. Translating it yields CASSLASGRYEQYF. Full variable domain (rest looked up from reference TRBV11-2 and TRBJ2-7): EAGVAQSPRYKIIEKRQSVAFWCNPISGHATLYWYQQILGQGPKLLIQFQNNGVVDDSQLPKDRFSAERLKGVDSTLKIQPAKLEDSAVYLCASSLASGRYEQYFGPGTRLTVT.

This chain links TRBV20-1 with TRBJ2-7; the D is unclear. The CDR3 contains 11 residues. CDR1 and CDR2 (germline): DFQATT, SNEGSKA (reference sequence). V dropped 3 bases and J dropped 9 bases, with 12 bases sitting between them. The CDR3 region has the DNA TGCAGTGCTAGTACTATCCCTGGGCAGTACTTC. This gives the protein CSASTIPGQYF.

This clone was detected a few times. The rearrangement links TRBV10-3 to TRBJ2-2; 7 bases are shared with TRBD1. Germline V gene data show CDR1 as ENHRY and CDR2 as SYGVKD. The J segment lost 5 bases and the V segment lost 11 bases, leaving 5 bases of the junction unmatched. The CDR3 contains 12 residues. The CDR3 region is CAVQQGTGELFF. CDR3 bases: TGTGCCGTACAACAGGGGACCGGGGAGCTGTTTTTT.

This rearrangement joins TRBV5-8 to TRBJ2-3; 8 bases line up with TRBD1. With V trimmed by 5 bases and J by 2 bases, 7 bases remained unmatched. The CDR3 contains 15 residues. Germline CDR1 reads SGHTS; CDR2 reads YDEGEE. This CDR3 reads CASSLTGDNTDTQYF. DNA for the CDR3: TGTGCCAGCAGTTTGACAGGGGATAACACAGATACGCAGTATTTT.

The genes are TRBV6-6 and TRBJ2-3; 10 bases are shared with TRBD2. The CDR3 spans 16 residues. V shed 0 bases and J 5 bases; nucleotides not matched to a gene: 5. The germline V gene has CDR1 MNHNY and CDR2 SVGAGI (reference sequence). The CDR3 protein is CASSYSRLAGVDTQYF. The CDR3 nucleotides read TGTGCCAGCAGTTACTCGCGGCTAGCGGGAGTAGATACGCAGTATTTT.

This clone has only a few counts. The rearrangement links TRBV30 to TRBJ2-2, with 12 bases fitting TRBD2. The CDR3 length is 15 residues. V gave up 8 bases and J gave up 5 bases; unmatched junction bases: 9. Germline V gene lookup returns CDR1 GTSNPN and CDR2 SVGIG (reference sequence). CDR3 loop: CAGPSGGAWTGELFF. The CDR3 DNA reads TGTGCCGGACCTAGCGGGGGGGCATGGACCGGGGAGCTGTTTTTT.

The chain recombines TRBV7-8 with TRBJ2-5; 10 bases fit TRBD2. Germline V gives CDR1 SGHVS, CDR2 FQNEAQ. Unmatched junction bases numbered 4, after V lost 10 bases and J lost 2 bases. This CDR3 comprises 13 residues. The CDR3 loop is CANQLAGQETQYF. As DNA, the CDR3 is TGTGCCAACCAACTAGCGGGGCAAGAGACCCAGTACTTC.

CDR3 region: CASSQTFTSGAYEQYF. The CDR3 region has the DNA TGTGCCAGCAGCCAAACCTTTACTAGCGGGGCCTACGAGCAGTACTTC. V and J are TRBV14 and TRBJ2-7; TRBD2 agrees at 10 bases. The germline V gene has CDR1 SGHDN and CDR2 FVKESK. Trimming took 2 bases from V and 2 from J; bases not matched to a gene: 6. The CDR3 spans 16 residues. The entire variable domain, with the rest obtained from reference TRBV14 and TRBJ2-7, is as follows: EAGVTQFPSHSVIEKGQTVTLRCDPISGHDNLYWYRRVMGKEIKFLLHFVKESKQDESGMPNNRFLAERTGGTYSTLKVQPAELEDSGVYFCASSQTFTSGAYEQYFGPGTRLTVT.

This clone showed up just a few times. The sample holds other DNA sequences that translate to the same CDR3. V and J are TRBV6-5 and TRBJ1-2; D might be TRBD1 (5 bases). Germline values: CDR1 MNHEY, CDR2 SVGAGI. The V end was cut by 0 bases, the J end by 0 bases, with 8 bases between. The CDR3 is 15 residues long. CDR3: CASSYSGTTNYGYTF. CDR3 nucleotide sequence: TGTGCCAGCAGTTACTCCGGGACTACTAACTATGGCTACACCTTC.

The rearrangement joins TRBV30 to TRBJ2-7; D gene ambiguous. The CDR3 is 12 residues long. Germline V gives CDR1 GTSNPN, CDR2 SVGIG (reference sequence). V lost 3 bases and J 2 bases, leaving 8 bases between the germline ends. The CDR3 region has the DNA TGTGCCTGGAGCTCCGAGCCCTACGAGCAGTACTTC. It translates to CAWSSEPYEQYF.

CDR3 coding DNA: TGTGCCAGCAAAGAAACTTCAGGGGGCGTCGATCAGCCCCAGCATTTT. It translates to CASKETSGGVDQPQHF. V usage is TRBV25-1 and J usage is TRBJ1-5; 8 bases are shared with TRBD1. The trim removed 7 bases at V and 5 bases at J, leaving 13 bases unmatched. The length of the CDR3 is 16 residues. Germline CDR1 MGHDK, CDR2 SYGVNS.

The J gene is TRBJ2-6, the V gene TRBV28; D gene unclear. CDR1 and CDR2 from the germline V gene are MDHEN and SYDVKM. This CDR3 has 15 amino acids. V was pared by 2 bases and J by 0 bases, with 5 bases between. The CDR3 nucleotides read TGTGCCAGCAGTTTAGGTCGCTCTGGGGCCAACGTCCTGACTTTC. This encodes CASSLGRSGANVLTF.

The chain recombines TRBV19 with TRBJ2-3, with 9 bases matching TRBD2. Per germline, CDR1 LNHDA and CDR2 SQIVND (reference sequence). With V trimmed by 6 bases and J by 0 bases, 4 bases remained unmatched. The CDR3 totals 15 residues. The CDR3: CASRASGVSTDTQYF. Here the CDR3 DNA reads TGTGCCAGTAGGGCTAGCGGGGTTAGCACAGATACGCAGTATTTT.

This clone was seen a single time. Mismatch with germline at one junction end may stem from a read error. The gene calls are TRBV5-4 and TRBJ2-7; perhaps D is TRBD1 or TRBD2 (6 bases each). Germline V gene lookup returns CDR1 SGHNT and CDR2 YYREEE (reference sequence). The CDR3 covers 13 residues. In DNA form, the CDR3 reads TGTGCCAGCAGCTCCCGGCCGGGGGCCTCGGTGGACTTC. Translation: CASSSRPGASVDF.

V gene TRBV2 combines with J gene TRBJ2-7, with D possibly called TRBD1 or TRBD2 (6 bases each). The CDR3 has 14 amino acids. The germline CDR1 and CDR2 sequences are SNHLY and FYNNEI. Trimming took 7 bases from V and 4 from J, leaving 17 bases between them. The CDR3 is CASKGHPGGYEQYF. CDR3 coding DNA: TGTGCCAGCAAGGGACACCCCGGGGGATACGAGCAGTACTTC.